This T cell receptor beta chain was found in a study of blood T cells in healthy people across ages. Study findings and constraints: Per million T cells, TCR beta diversity dropped about linearly as age rose.

This clonotype appeared a few times. What it binds is unknown. Trimming at V came to 5 bases and at J to 5 bases, leaving 6 bases not matched to a gene. CDR1 and CDR2 from the germline V gene are ENHRY and SYGVKD. The CDR3 sequence is 14 residues long. Isolation of PBMCs gave at least 7 million cells per sample. Sample-barcoded 5' priming and a J-beta primer mix drove a second PCR of about 6 to 12 cycles. Each sample provided no less than 2.5 million CDR3-containing paired-end reads. TCRdb re-called the 5' RACE reads with MiXCR, one entry per CDR3 protein. The repertoire has around 1,900,000 distinct CDR3 sequences, roughly two fifths of them found once; the top ten carry 23%.

The chain couples TRBV10-3 to TRBJ2-7; the match to TRBD1 covers 10 bases. The sample taken for sequencing was blood. The sequence came from a human donor in good health. CDR3 amino acids: CAISNRDRGHEQYF. The CDR3 nucleotides are TGTGCCATCAGTAACCGGGACAGGGGTCACGAGCAGTACTTC.